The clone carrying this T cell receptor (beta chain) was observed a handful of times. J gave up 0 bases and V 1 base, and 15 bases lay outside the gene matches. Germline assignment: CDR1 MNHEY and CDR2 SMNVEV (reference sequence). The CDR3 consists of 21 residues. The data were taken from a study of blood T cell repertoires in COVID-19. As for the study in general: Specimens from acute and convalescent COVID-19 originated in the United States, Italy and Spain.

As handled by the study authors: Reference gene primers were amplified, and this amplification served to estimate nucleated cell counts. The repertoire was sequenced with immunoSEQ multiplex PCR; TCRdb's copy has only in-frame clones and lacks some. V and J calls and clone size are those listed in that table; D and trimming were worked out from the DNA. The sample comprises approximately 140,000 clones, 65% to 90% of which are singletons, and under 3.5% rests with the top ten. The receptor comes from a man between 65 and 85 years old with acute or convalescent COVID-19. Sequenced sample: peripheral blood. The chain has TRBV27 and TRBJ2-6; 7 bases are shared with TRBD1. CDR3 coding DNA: TGTGCCAGCAGTTTATTCTTCACCGGGACAGTAACACCCTCTGGGGCCAACGTCCTGACTTTC. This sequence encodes CASSLFFTGTVTPSGANVLTF. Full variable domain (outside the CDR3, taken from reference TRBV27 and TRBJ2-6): EAQVTQNPRYLITVTGKKLTVTCSQNMNHEYMSWYRQDPGLGLRQIYYSMNVEVTDKGDVPEGYKVSRKEKRNFPLILESPSPNQTSLYFCASSLFFTGTVTPSGANVLTFGAGSRLTVL.